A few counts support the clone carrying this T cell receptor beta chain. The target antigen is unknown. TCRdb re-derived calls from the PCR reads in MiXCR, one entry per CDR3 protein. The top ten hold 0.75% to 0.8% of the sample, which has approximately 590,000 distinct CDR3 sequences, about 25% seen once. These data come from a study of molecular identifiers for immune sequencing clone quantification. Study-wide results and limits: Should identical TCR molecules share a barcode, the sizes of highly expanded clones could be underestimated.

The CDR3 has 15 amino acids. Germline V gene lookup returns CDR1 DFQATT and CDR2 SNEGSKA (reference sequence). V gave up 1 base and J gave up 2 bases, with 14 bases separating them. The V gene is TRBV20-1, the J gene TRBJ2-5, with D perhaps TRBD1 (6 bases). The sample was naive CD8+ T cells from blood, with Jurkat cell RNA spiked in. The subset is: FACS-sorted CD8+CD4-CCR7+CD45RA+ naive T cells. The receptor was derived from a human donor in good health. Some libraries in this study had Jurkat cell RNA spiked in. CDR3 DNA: TGCAGTGCTAGAGTATGGGGGACACCGCAAGAGACCCAGTACTTC. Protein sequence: CSARVWGTPQETQYF.